Described below is a single T cell receptor (beta chain) sequence and its context. The sample is drawn from a study of shared clonotypes between healthy human individuals. About the study: Participating donors consisted of a couple of women and a few men aged 18 to 49.

This CDR3 is built from 15 residues. Germline lookup yields CDR1 SNHLY and CDR2 FYNNEI. V was shortened by 7 bases and J by 1 base, with 14 bases between the two germline ends. This table comes from immunoSEQ multiplex PCR, and its TCRdb copy is limited to in-frame clones, with some not included. This table holds roughly 500,000 clones, around 96% found once. The material sequenced was naive CD4+ T cells sorted from blood. Documented subset: CD45RA+ positively selected. The sequence came from a woman in her 30s in good health. The chain employs TRBV2 and TRBJ2-1; D call uncertain. The CDR3 DNA reads TGTGCCAGCATTTTAGCCGAGAGGTCCTACAATGAGCAGTTCTTC. This gives the protein CASILAERSYNEQFF. Full variable domain (missing parts from reference TRBV2 and TRBJ2-1): EPEVTQTPSHQVTQMGQEVILRCVPISNHLYFYWYRQILGQKVEFLVSFYNNEISEKSEIFDDQFSVERPDGSNFTLKIRSTKLEDSAMYFCASILAERSYNEQFFGPGTRLTVL.